This T cell receptor (beta chain) was recorded in a study of blood T cell repertoires in COVID-19. Whole-study context: The United States, Italy and Spain were the sources of the acute and convalescent COVID-19 samples. Sample material is recorded as cDNA or gDNA derived from T cells, B-cell-depleted T cells, or PBMCs.

This clone was seen more than once but under ten times. Some clones are missing from TCRdb's copy, which holds only in-frame ones; the method was immunoSEQ multiplex PCR. The table has under 300,000 clones, 70% to 85% seen once; the top ten hold roughly 4%. This clonotype originated in a woman aged 35 to 49 with active or convalescent COVID-19. The sequenced material came from peripheral blood.

The CDR3 sequence is CASSAGLAGDNEQFF. The CDR3 bases are TGTGCCAGCAGCGCGGGACTAGCGGGGGACAATGAGCAGTTCTTC. The chain is built from TRBV7-9 and TRBJ2-1, with 14 bases matching TRBD2. The CDR3 spans 15 residues. Germline V gene sequence: CDR1 SEHNR, CDR2 FQNEAQ (reference sequence). Trimming removed 5 bases from V and 5 bases from J; junction bases left unmatched: 2.